This T cell receptor (beta chain) stems from a study of CD8 T cells in ankylosing spondylitis. Overall study results and limits: Among TCR beta sequences, a motif of eight highly homologous variants appeared characteristic of ankylosing spondylitis blood.

TCRdb redid the calling of the 5' RACE reads with MiXCR, one entry per CDR3 protein. The profile covers over 110,000 distinct CDR3 sequences, with roughly 7.7% appearing a single time and 7.3% taken by the ten largest. The CDR3 runs 12 residues. V lost 4 bases, J lost 8 bases, and 9 bases lay in between. Germline CDR1 reads DFQATT; CDR2 reads SNEGSKA (reference sequence). To note about this clonotype: Its specificity is not known.

The chain combines TRBV20-1 with TRBJ1-6; TRBD1 might be the D (5 bases). Sequencing was done on a sample of synovial fluid, either unsorted or a sorted T cell fraction (not recorded which). This TCR derives from a male donor with ankylosing spondylitis. CDR3 sequence (DNA): TGCAGTGCTACGGACATTTATTCACCCCTCCACTTT. Its translation is CSATDIYSPLHF.